This entry lists 17 T cell receptor beta chains sequenced from one sample in a study of blood T cell repertoires in COVID-19. Some clones are missing from TCRdb's copy, which holds only in-frame ones; the method was immunoSEQ multiplex PCR. The repertoire holds about 68,000 clones, with 80% to 90% as singletons. The sample was peripheral blood. Receptors originate from a man between 50 and 59 years old with acute or convalescent COVID-19.

The chain is built from TRBV6-2 or TRBV6-3 and TRBJ2-7, with TRBD2 identical over 7 bases. Per the germline V gene, CDR1 is MNHEY and CDR2 is SVGEGT. The trim removed 7 bases at V and 6 bases at J, leaving 6 bases unmatched. CDR3 size: 12 residues. CDR3 nucleotides: TGTGCCAGCAACCCGGGACTATCCGAGCAGTACTTC. It yields the protein CASNPGLSEQYF.

This clone was seen once. V gene TRBV12-3 or TRBV12-4 combines with J gene TRBJ2-7, with TRBD2 as a possible D gene (6 bases). V was clipped by 7 bases and J by 4 bases, with 14 bases between them. This CDR3 spans 13 amino acids. The CDR3 sequence: CASTVGLSYEQYF. DNA of the CDR3: TGTGCCAGCACGGTAGGACTATCTTACGAGCAGTACTTC.

This clone was recorded a few times. V usage is TRBV7-2 and J usage is TRBJ1-2; possibly TRBD1 for D (5 bases). The germline V gene has CDR1 SGHTA and CDR2 FQGNSA. With 3 bases removed from V and 7 bases from J, the gap between germline ends came to 15 bases. CDR3 length equals 14 residues. CDR3 sequence (DNA): TGTGCCAGCAGCTTCCCCTCGCAGGGCTCTGGCTACACCTTC. Its protein product is CASSFPSQGSGYTF.

About this clone: A junction boundary mismatches the germline segment, possibly from a read error. The chain uses TRBV7-2 and TRBJ2-7, with D possibly matching TRBD2 (7 bases). Per the germline V gene, CDR1 is SGHTA and CDR2 is FQGNSA. This CDR3 contains 13 residues. CDR3 amino acids: CASSLLYGGDMSF. The CDR3 DNA follows: TGTGCCAGCAGCTTACTCTATGGGGGGGACATGAGCTTC. Full variable domain (outside the CDR3, taken from reference TRBV7-2 and TRBJ2-7): GAGVSQSPSNKVTEKGKDVELRCDPISGHTALYWYRQSLGQGLEFLIYFQGNSAPDKSGLPSDRFSAERTGGSVSTLTIQRTQQEDSAVYLCASSLLYGGDMSFGPGTRLTVT.

The V and J genes are TRBV7-2 and TRBJ1-4; D remains unclear. Germline V gives CDR1 SGHTA, CDR2 FQGNSA. V was cut by 5 bases and J by 6 bases, with 19 bases left in between. This CDR3 comprises 16 residues. The CDR3 here is CASSSFPGSRYEKLFF. CDR3 bases: TGTGCCAGCAGCAGCTTCCCGGGAAGCCGATATGAAAAACTGTTTTTT.

V is TRBV6-2 or TRBV6-3 and J is TRBJ2-1; 11 bases map to TRBD2. The trim removed 2 bases at V and 10 bases at J, leaving 7 bases unmatched. CDR1 MNHEY and CDR2 SVGEGT come from the germline V gene. The CDR3 is 15 amino acids. In nucleotides, the CDR3 is TGTGCCAGCAGTTACGGCGGTAGCGGGAGGGGAGAGCAGTTCTTC. Its translation is CASSYGGSGRGEQFF.

The genes are TRBV28 and TRBJ1-1; D is unresolved. V dropped 6 bases and J dropped 4 bases, with 9 bases sitting between them. CDR3 length equals 12 residues. Germline CDR1 reads MDHEN; CDR2 reads SYDVKM. The DNA of the CDR3 is TGTGCCAGCAGGAATGAGGGCACTGAAGCTTTCTTT. It yields the protein CASRNEGTEAFF.

This clone was found a few times. The chain combines TRBV4-2 with TRBJ1-6, with D tentatively TRBD1 (6 bases). Germline values: CDR1 LGHNA, CDR2 YNFKEQ. This CDR3 contains 14 residues. Deletions cut 1 base from V and 7 bases from J, with 8 bases between. The CDR3 here is CASSQGTENSPLHF. CDR3 in DNA: TGTGCCAGCAGCCAAGGGACAGAGAATTCACCCCTCCACTTT.

This chain connects TRBV11-2 to TRBJ2-5; the match to TRBD1 covers 7 bases. Germline V gene data show CDR1 as SGHAT and CDR2 as FQNNGV. There are 14 residues in the CDR3. V lost 4 bases, J lost 2 bases, and 4 bases stayed unmatched. CDR3 protein: CASSSRQGQETQYF. The CDR3 region has the DNA TGTGCCAGCAGCTCAAGACAGGGACAAGAGACCCAGTACTTC.

The V gene is TRBV28, the J gene TRBJ1-4, with a tentative D call TRBD1 (6 bases). Germline V gives CDR1 MDHEN, CDR2 SYDVKM. The CDR3 contains 14 residues. Trimming pared 0 bases from V and 8 bases from J, leaving 10 bases between. CDR3: CASSLWDSVEKLFF. DNA for the CDR3: TGTGCCAGCAGTTTATGGGACAGCGTCGAAAAACTGTTTTTT.

The J gene is TRBJ1-1, the V gene TRBV28; D not resolved. The CDR3 length is 16 residues. Germline-derived CDR1 and CDR2 are MDHEN and SYDVKM. V was trimmed by 3 bases and J by 3 bases, leaving 17 bases between them. CDR3 in amino acids: CASSFSIKAQDTEAFF. CDR3 sequence (DNA): TGTGCCAGCAGTTTCTCTATAAAGGCCCAGGACACTGAAGCTTTCTTT.

V gene TRBV7-2 combines with J gene TRBJ2-2; maybe TRBD2 (5 bases). V gave up 2 bases and J gave up 6 bases, with 13 bases separating them. This CDR3 contains 15 residues. Looked up from germline, CDR1 is SGHTA and CDR2 is FQGNSA. Written as DNA, the CDR3 is TGTGCCAGCAGCTTATCGAGGGTTTTGTCCGGGGAGCTGTTTTTT. Residues: CASSLSRVLSGELFF.

The V gene is TRBV28, the J gene TRBJ1-2; 7 nucleotides align to TRBD1. Germline CDR1 MDHEN, CDR2 SYDVKM. V trimming: 7 bases; J trimming: 8 bases; junction bases outside the gene matches: 10. The CDR3 loop spans 13 amino acids. For the CDR3, the DNA is TGTGCCAGCATTACAACAGGGGCGGGAGGCTACACCTTC. Translating it yields CASITTGAGGYTF.

Comment on this clone: At one end the junction does not follow the germline gene, possibly because of a read error. The CDR3 DNA reads as TGTGCCAGCAGCTTATCGGGACTAGCGGGAGTTCTTCCACTCTTC. This translates into CASSLSGLAGVLPLF. This chain links TRBV13 with TRBJ2-1; the match to TRBD2 covers 14 bases. CDR1 is PRHDT, CDR2 FYEKMQ, per germline (reference sequence). The length of the CDR3 is 15 residues.

The chain carries TRBV6-6 and TRBJ1-2; 7 positions agree with TRBD1. Trimming at V came to 6 bases and at J to 6 bases, leaving 7 bases not matched to a gene. There are 13 residues in the CDR3. The germline gives CDR1 MNHNY, CDR2 SVGAGI (reference sequence). Here the CDR3 reads CASSQDRLNGYTF. The CDR3, as DNA: TGTGCCAGCAGCCAGGACAGGTTGAATGGCTACACCTTC.

The CDR3 DNA sequence: TGTGCCAGCAGTTTTTCCAGCCGACTAGCCAAAAACATTCAGTACTTC. Translation: CASSFSSRLAKNIQYF. The chain recombines TRBV28 with TRBJ2-4, with unresolved D. This CDR3 comprises 16 residues. Trimming removed 3 bases from V and 0 bases from J, with 12 bases in between. Germline CDR1 MDHEN, CDR2 SYDVKM.

This clone occurred a few times. The chain couples TRBV6-1 to TRBJ1-5; D unclear. This CDR3 is 11 amino acids long. Germline V gives CDR1 MNHNS, CDR2 SASEGT. V dropped 3 bases and J dropped 13 bases, with 10 bases sitting between them. The DNA of the CDR3 is TGTGCCAGCAGTGATGGCCCGGGGCAGCATTTT. Translation gives CASSDGPGQHF.